The T cell receptor (beta chain) described here comes from a study of a mutant IDH1 vaccine in newly diagnosed glioma. Regarding this clone: Its antigen is still unknown.

V shed 3 bases and J shed 3 bases, with 14 bases lying between them. There are 16 residues in the CDR3. Germline CDR1 reads LGHNA; CDR2 reads YSLEER. Time point indicated: week 47, end of study. A 20-mer mutant IDH1 peptide at 300 ug was injected subcutaneously with topical imiquimod. Profiled with immunoSEQ multiplex PCR; TCRdb holds only in-frame clones, not every one. The table has 45,000 to 65,000 clones, 65% seen once. Here the sequenced sample was peripheral blood mononuclear cells (PBMCs), taken from a glioma patient whose treatment included an IDH1 peptide vaccine. The sequence was obtained from a man aged 35 to 55 with glioma. Some clones in this sample may be carry-over from other donors' samples. This sequence joins TRBV4-3 and TRBJ1-4, with D hard to call. The CDR3 nucleotides read TGCGCCAGCAGCCACTGGGTAGACGGACCTAATGAAAAACTGTTTTTT. It encodes CASSHWVDGPNEKLFF.